Described below is a single TCR beta chain sequence and its context. Its antigen is not identified. These data are taken from a study of regulatory T cells in long-lasting Graves disease. Study information: Graves' disease counted as persistent after over 5 years of antithyroid drugs with positive TSH receptor antibodies. Findings of the study overall: The sample size was small, and this may have reduced accuracy. It was in persistent disease that TRBV28, TRBJ1-2 and TRBJ2-5 were favored.

Stated time point: persistent/refractory GD, antithyroid drugs over 5 years with positive TRAb. Extracted PBMC RNA gave rise to the TCR library. This CDR3 contains 13 residues. The V and J ends lost 5 bases and 2 bases respectively, with 12 bases between them. Germline-derived CDR1 and CDR2 are GTSNPN and SVGIG (reference sequence). Construction of TCR beta libraries relied on iRepertoire HTBI primers and on Arm-PCR targeting CDR3 regions. As processed by the authors: Identified across the samples were 62 TRBV segments and about 14 TRBJ segments. One entry per CDR3 protein, called by TCRdb with MiXCR from the multiplex PCR reads. V and J calls and clone size were set by TCRdb, not the authors. The repertoire consists of a few hundred thousand distinct CDR3 sequences, with 20% to 25% occurring once and the leading ten covering about a quarter.

The chain links TRBV30 to TRBJ2-5; possible D gene TRBD2, 7 bases. The sequencing here drew on peripheral blood mononuclear cells (PBMCs), taken when the disease was refractory, from a patient treated with antithyroid drugs. The TCR sequence derives from a female donor with Graves disease. CDR3 residues: CAWGRGKQETQYF. CDR3 nucleotide sequence: TGTGCCTGGGGGAGGGGGAAACAAGAGACCCAGTACTTC.